This entry lists 12 T cell receptor beta chains sequenced from one sample in a study of beta chain features in type 1 diabetes. Reverse transcription of all isolated RNA meant that expressed TCRB transcripts were sequenced. Measured with immunoSEQ multiplex PCR; TCRdb has only the in-frame clones, and not every one. This table holds almost 250,000 clones, around an eighth found once. Material: naive CD4+ T cells from blood. These receptors originate from a woman in her 40s in good health.

CDR3 protein: CATSPRGGTDTQYF. The CDR3 DNA is TGTGCCACCAGCCCTCGAGGGGGAACAGATACGCAGTATTTT. V gene TRBV15 combines with J gene TRBJ2-3; D is possibly TRBD1 (6 bases). This CDR3 spans 14 amino acids. Trimming stripped 5 bases from V and 3 bases from J, with 12 bases between. Germline CDR1 reads LNHNV; CDR2 reads YYDKDF (reference sequence).

The CDR3 coding sequence is TGTGCCAGTACCATGGAGCGGAGAACTAACTATGGCTACACCTTC. Translating it yields CASTMERRTNYGYTF. The chain has TRBV19 and TRBJ1-2; D gene ambiguous. In germline, CDR1 is LNHDA, CDR2 SQIVND (reference sequence). The CDR3 contains 15 residues. V was clipped by 7 bases and J by 0 bases, with 15 bases between them.

The chain combines TRBV18 with TRBJ2-2; D is perhaps TRBD2 (5 bases). With 8 bases removed from V and 6 bases from J, the gap between germline ends came to 10 bases. The CDR3 consists of 12 residues. Germline CDR1 KGHSH, CDR2 LQKENI. CDR3 region: CASKVGAGELFF. In nucleotides, the CDR3 is TGTGCCAGCAAAGTGGGAGCCGGGGAGCTGTTTTTT.

The sample holds a few counts of this clone. The chain couples TRBV6-5 to TRBJ1-1, with TRBD1 as a possible D gene (6 bases). Germline V lookup: CDR1 MNHEY, CDR2 SVGAGI. Trimming stripped 2 bases from V and 5 bases from J, with 12 bases between. The CDR3 length is 14 residues. CDR3 in DNA: TGTGCCAGCAGTTACGGCTGGGACACGACTGAAGCTTTCTTT. Its translation: CASSYGWDTTEAFF.

This clone was observed a few times. Different DNA sequences within this sample yield the same CDR3. The genes are TRBV18 and TRBJ1-5, with 11 bases that match TRBD1. Per the germline V gene, CDR1 is KGHSH and CDR2 is LQKENI. This CDR3 is built from 15 residues. J gave up 4 bases and V 3 bases, and 2 bases lay outside the gene matches. CDR3 sequence: CASSPGTGGNQPQHF. In DNA form, the CDR3 reads TGTGCCAGCTCACCCGGGACAGGGGGAAATCAGCCCCAGCATTTT.

About this clone itself: This same CDR3 is encoded by further DNA sequences in the sample. The V gene is TRBV7-2, the J gene TRBJ2-1; D perhaps matches TRBD2 (6 bases). V gave up 0 bases and J gave up 2 bases, with 8 bases separating them. Germline V gene sequence: CDR1 SGHTA, CDR2 FQGNSA. The CDR3 extends over 15 amino acids. CDR3 protein: CASSLAGGPYNEQFF. The DNA of the CDR3 is TGTGCCAGCAGCTTAGCGGGGGGACCCTACAATGAGCAGTTCTTC. Full variable domain (missing parts from reference TRBV7-2 and TRBJ2-1): GAGVSQSPSNKVTEKGKDVELRCDPISGHTALYWYRQSLGQGLEFLIYFQGNSAPDKSGLPSDRFSAERTGGSVSTLTIQRTQQEDSAVYLCASSLAGGPYNEQFFGPGTRLTVL.

This clone appeared a few times. The V gene is TRBV7-9, the J gene TRBJ2-1, with TRBD2 matching over 7 bases. V dropped 3 bases and J dropped 4; count of bases not matched to a gene: 12. The CDR3 length is 17 residues. Germline V lookup: CDR1 SEHNR, CDR2 FQNEAQ (reference sequence). CDR3 DNA sequence: TGTGCCAGCAGCTTTTTTCCGTTAGCGGGCAGATACAATGAGCAGTTCTTC. Translation gives CASSFFPLAGRYNEQFF. The complete variable domain, with remaining parts taken from reference TRBV7-9 and TRBJ2-1, reads DTGVSQNPRHKITKRGQNVTFRCDPISEHNRLYWYRQTLGQGPEFLTYFQNEAQLEKSRLLSDRFSAERPKGSFSTLEIQRTEQGDSAMYLCASSFFPLAGRYNEQFFGPGTRLTVL.

This clone came up a few times. The chain uses TRBV19 and TRBJ1-1, with D perhaps matching TRBD1 (5 bases). This CDR3 region has 15 residues. Germline CDR1 LNHDA, CDR2 SQIVND (reference sequence). V gave up 3 bases and J gave up 3 bases, with 14 bases separating them. The CDR3 DNA sequence: TGTGCCAGTAGTATTAGTGCAGGGTTGGACACTGAAGCTTTCTTT. This encodes CASSISAGLDTEAFF.

The gene calls are TRBV9 and TRBJ2-5; TRBD2 aligns across 7 bases. This CDR3 has 17 residues. V was clipped by 0 bases and J by 5 bases; unmatched bases: 13. Germline CDR1 reads SGDLS; CDR2 reads YYNGEE. The CDR3, as DNA: TGTGCCAGCAGCGTAGCTCTAGCGGTAGCCTCAGATGAGACCCAGTACTTC. Translated, it gives CASSVALAVASDETQYF.

This clone was seen a few times. The chain joins TRBV7-9 to TRBJ1-6; TRBD1 matches 9 bases. The CDR3 consists of 16 residues. CDR1 is SEHNR, CDR2 FQNEAQ, per germline (reference sequence). V was pared by 0 bases and J by 9 bases, with 6 bases of the junction left unmatched. The CDR3 is CASSLAAGTGTSPLHF. The CDR3, as DNA: TGTGCCAGCAGCTTAGCGGCCGGGACAGGGACTTCACCCCTCCACTTT.

The chain combines TRBV10-3 with TRBJ2-7; no clear D gene. CDR1 ENHRY and CDR2 SYGVKD come from the germline V gene. Trimming shortened V by 2 bases and J by 0 bases, and 8 bases separated the two germline ends. The CDR3 is made up of 14 amino acids. CDR3 sequence reads: CAISEGPNSYEQYF. In DNA, the CDR3 is TGTGCCATCAGTGAGGGGCCGAACTCCTACGAGCAGTACTTC.

This chain joins TRBV11-2 and TRBJ1-1; maybe TRBD1 (6 bases). Germline V lookup: CDR1 SGHAT, CDR2 FQNNGV. There are 17 residues in the CDR3. The V gene lost 1 base and the J gene lost 5 bases, with 20 bases spanning the gap. This CDR3 reads CASSLAMTQGLGTEAFF. The CDR3 nucleotides are TGTGCCAGCAGCTTAGCAATGACACAGGGTCTGGGGACTGAAGCTTTCTTT.